This entry concerns a single TCR beta chain. Some clones are missing from TCRdb's copy, which holds only in-frame ones; the method was immunoSEQ multiplex PCR. The sample has around 400,000 clones; 75% to 95% are singletons. These data belong to a study of Ad26.COV2.S vaccination and SARS-CoV-2 variants. The CDR3 is 14 amino acids. Per the germline V gene, CDR1 is SGHTS and CDR2 is YDEGEE. The V end was cut by 4 bases, the J end by 1 base, with 11 bases between. The treatment was: 19 received Ad26.COV2.S at low or high dose, single or two shots; several received placebo; per-sample allocation not given. Day 63 following the first vaccine or placebo injection was when the samples were taken.

The receptor comes from a person aged 18-65 years who received the Ad26.COV2.S COVID-19 vaccine or a placebo. Sequencing used peripheral blood, obtained in a trial of Ad26.COV2.S vaccine versus placebo. The chain uses TRBV5-8 and TRBJ2-5; D remains unclear. CDR3 sequence: CASSNERAQETQYF. CDR3 coding DNA: TGTGCCAGCAGCAACGAGCGCGCCCAAGAGACCCAGTACTTC.